One and the same sample provided the 24 T cell receptor beta chains below, sequenced in a study of blood T cell repertoires in COVID-19. The assay was immunoSEQ multiplex PCR, and TCRdb's table has in-frame clones only and misses some. In the table there are some 340,000 clones, 85% of which are singletons. Sequenced: peripheral blood. The receptors shown here come from a woman between 18 and 29 years old with acute or convalescent COVID-19.

The V gene is TRBV10-3, the J gene TRBJ2-5; 10 nucleotides match TRBD2. Germline V lookup: CDR1 ENHRY, CDR2 SYGVKD. The J segment lost 4 bases and the V segment lost 7 bases, leaving 9 bases of the junction unmatched. The CDR3 totals 15 residues. The CDR3 sequence is CAIKPGLALTETQYF. In DNA, the CDR3 is TGTGCCATCAAACCGGGACTAGCGCTCACAGAGACCCAGTACTTC.

The rearrangement joins TRBV4-1 to TRBJ1-6, with 7 bases matching TRBD1. The ends lost 5 bases at V and 2 bases at J; junction bases unmatched: 6. The germline gives CDR1 MGHRA, CDR2 YSYEKL. The length of the CDR3 is 16 residues. This CDR3 is CASSLQGSPYNSPLHF. The CDR3 DNA sequence: TGCGCCAGCAGCTTACAGGGGAGTCCCTATAATTCACCCCTCCACTTT.

The chain has TRBV5-4 and TRBJ2-7, with 8 bases identical to TRBD2. Germline CDR1 is SGHNT and CDR2 is YYREEE (reference sequence). J was trimmed by 4 bases and V by 9 bases; bases with no gene match: 3. CDR3 size: 11 residues. The CDR3 region is CATSGGYEQYF. The CDR3 DNA is TGTGCCACCTCGGGGGGGTACGAGCAGTACTTC.

The rearrangement uses TRBV5-1 and TRBJ1-2; D not certain. The V gene's germline CDR1 is SGHRS and CDR2 YFSETQ. The CDR3 contains 12 residues. The V and J ends lost 0 bases and 12 bases respectively, with 12 bases between them. CDR3 sequence: CASSLDSSVDTF. DNA of the CDR3: TGCGCCAGCAGCTTGGATTCCTCCGTCGACACCTTC. Based on the CDR3 plus reference TRBV5-1 and TRBJ1-2, the full variable domain is KAGVTQTPRYLIKTRGQQVTLSCSPISGHRSVSWYQQTPGQGLQFLFEYFSETQRNKGNFPGRFSGRQFSNSRSEMNVSTLELGDSALYLCASSLDSSVDTFGSGTRLTVV.

The chain links TRBV9 to TRBJ2-3; TRBD2 agrees at 10 bases. The CDR3 contains 15 residues. The germline CDR1 and CDR2 sequences are SGDLS and YYNGEE. V trimming: 4 bases; J trimming: 5 bases; junction bases outside the gene matches: 7. CDR3 bases: TGTGCCAGCAGCCCTAGCGGGGGCCGGGTAGATACGCAGTATTTT. As protein: CASSPSGGRVDTQYF.

CDR3 loop: CASSQKSGDENTIYF. The CDR3, as DNA: TGCGCCAGCAGCCAGAAATCAGGGGATGAAAACACCATATATTTT. The V and J genes are TRBV5-1 and TRBJ1-3, with D tentatively TRBD1 (6 bases). The CDR3 runs to 15 residues. CDR1 is SGHRS and CDR2 is YFSETQ in the germline V gene. Trimming took 4 bases from V and 6 from J, leaving 17 bases between them.

This chain uses TRBV9 with TRBJ1-1; D is uncertain. The CDR3 totals 14 residues. Trimming pared 4 bases from V and 0 bases from J, leaving 10 bases between. Germline CDR1 is SGDLS and CDR2 is YYNGEE. The CDR3 spells CASSPRNVNTEAFF. The DNA of the CDR3 is TGTGCCAGCAGCCCTAGAAATGTGAACACTGAAGCTTTCTTT.

The V gene is TRBV19, the J gene TRBJ1-1; D is uncertain. This CDR3 comprises 11 residues. The ends were cut back, 7 bases at V and 7 bases at J, with 10 bases in the middle. Germline V CDR1 and CDR2: LNHDA, SQIVND (reference sequence). The CDR3 nucleotides are TGTGCCAGTACGAGGGCAAGTGAAGCTTTCTTT. Amino acids: CASTRASEAFF.

In DNA, the CDR3 is TGTGCCAGCAGCGGACAGGGCGTCTATGGCTACACCTTC. Its protein is CASSGQGVYGYTF. The chain combines TRBV2 with TRBJ1-2; 8 bases match TRBD1. The CDR3 runs 13 residues. Germline-derived CDR1 and CDR2 are SNHLY and FYNNEI. V lost 6 bases to trimming and J lost 4 bases; unmatched junction nucleotides: 4.

The chain employs TRBV27 and TRBJ2-7; TRBD2 matches 13 bases. CDR1 is MNHEY, CDR2 SMNVEV, per germline (reference sequence). The trim removed 5 bases at V and 2 bases at J, leaving 3 bases unmatched. The CDR3 length is 15 residues. The CDR3 reads CASSGTSGTPYEQYF. The CDR3 region has the DNA TGTGCCAGCAGTGGGACTAGCGGGACCCCCTACGAGCAGTACTTC.

The genes are TRBV5-5 and TRBJ2-1, with D possibly being TRBD2 (5 bases). Germline V gene data show CDR1 as SGHKS and CDR2 as YYEKEE (reference sequence). Trimming took off 0 bases at V and 3 bases at J, with 10 bases between the two ends. There are 15 residues in the CDR3. Here the CDR3 reads CASSLGIANYNEQFF. The CDR3 nucleotides read TGTGCCAGCAGCTTGGGGATAGCGAACTACAATGAGCAGTTCTTC.

The chain joins TRBV6-5 to TRBJ1-5; maybe TRBD1 (6 bases). This CDR3 region has 15 residues. The germline CDR1 and CDR2 sequences are MNHEY and SVGAGI. V gave up 7 bases and J gave up 6 bases, with 19 bases separating them. The CDR3 spells CASTAAGDQSQPQHF. In DNA, the CDR3 is TGTGCCAGCACCGCGGCAGGGGATCAGAGTCAGCCCCAGCATTTT.

The chain joins TRBV6-5 to TRBJ1-3; D uncertain. CDR3 size: 14 residues. Germline V gene data show CDR1 as MNHEY and CDR2 as SVGAGI. V lost 7 bases, J lost 2 bases, and 12 bases lay in between. CDR3 loop: CASISRAAGNTIYF. In DNA form, the CDR3 reads TGTGCCAGCATCTCGCGGGCTGCTGGAAACACCATATATTTT.

J is TRBJ1-4 and V is TRBV13; 9 bases line up with TRBD1. Germline CDR1 PRHDT, CDR2 FYEKMQ (reference sequence). The length of the CDR3 is 14 residues. Germline trimming cut 4 bases from V and 8 bases from J; bases unmatched to any gene: 5. Here the CDR3 DNA reads TGTGCCAGCAGCTACCGGACAGGGGAGGAAAAACTGTTTTTT. This encodes CASSYRTGEEKLFF.

The chain joins TRBV19 to TRBJ1-2, with 7 positions matching TRBD1. This CDR3 region has 15 residues. V was pared by 3 bases and J by 3 bases, with 7 bases of the junction left unmatched. Germline V gives CDR1 LNHDA, CDR2 SQIVND (reference sequence). CDR3 region: CASSIGKGADYGYTF. CDR3 in DNA: TGTGCCAGTAGTATCGGGAAGGGGGCGGACTATGGCTACACCTTC. Using reference TRBV19 and TRBJ1-2 for the parts outside the CDR3, the full variable domain is DGGITQSPKYLFRKEGQNVTLSCEQNLNHDAMYWYRQDPGQGLRLIYYSQIVNDFQKGDIAEGYSVSREKKESFPLTVTSAQKNPTAFYLCASSIGKGADYGYTFGSGTRLTVV.

The V call is TRBV19, the J call TRBJ1-5; 8 positions match TRBD1. The germline CDR1 and CDR2 sequences are LNHDA and SQIVND (reference sequence). V trimming: 6 bases; J trimming: 1 base; junction bases outside the gene matches: 14. The CDR3 is 18 residues long. The DNA for the CDR3 is TGTGCCAGTAGGAGACAGGGGACGACCAAGGCCAGCAATCAGCCCCAGCATTTT. This encodes CASRRQGTTKASNQPQHF.

This rearrangement joins TRBV5-1 to TRBJ2-1; 11 bases are shared with TRBD2. The CDR3 has 16 residues. V was pared by 2 bases and J by 7 bases, with 8 bases of the junction left unmatched. Germline CDR1 is SGHRS and CDR2 is YFSETQ. Here the CDR3 DNA reads TGCGCCAGCAGCTTACTTACTAGCGGGAGCGGGAATGAGCAGTTCTTC. Translating it yields CASSLLTSGSGNEQFF.

V and J are TRBV27 and TRBJ2-7; 8 bases match TRBD1. Unmatched junction bases numbered 5, after V lost 5 bases and J lost 2 bases. The CDR3 extends over 14 amino acids. Per the germline V gene, CDR1 is MNHEY and CDR2 is SMNVEV (reference sequence). The CDR3 DNA reads as TGTGCCAGCAGTGCCGGGACAGGACCCTACGAGCAGTACTTC. It specifies CASSAGTGPYEQYF.

This clone was counted a single time. The V gene is TRBV7-3, the J gene TRBJ2-1; the D gene is possibly TRBD1 (6 bases). Trimming shortened V by 2 bases and J by 0 bases, and 11 bases separated the two germline ends. Germline-derived CDR1 and CDR2 are SGHTA and FQGTGA. The CDR3 totals 16 residues. The DNA of the CDR3 is TGTGCCAGCAGCTTACAGGGGACGAACTCCTACAATGAGCAGTTCTTC. It specifies CASSLQGTNSYNEQFF.

The V gene is TRBV10-2, the J gene TRBJ1-5; 7 bases are a match to TRBD1. Germline loops: CDR1 WSHSY, CDR2 SAAADI. The CDR3 contains 14 residues. The V gene end was trimmed by 6 bases and the J gene end by 5 bases; junction bases not matched to a gene: 7. CDR3 amino acids: CASSDDRVYQPQHF. In DNA, the CDR3 is TGCGCCAGCAGCGATGACAGGGTTTATCAGCCCCAGCATTTT.

This chain links TRBV4-1 with TRBJ2-1; D unresolved. Germline CDR1 and CDR2: MGHRA and YSYEKL. Trimming removed 6 bases from V and 7 bases from J, with 10 bases in between. This CDR3 is 12 amino acids long. The CDR3 DNA follows: TGCGCCAGCAGTCAGAACAATAATGAGCAGTTCTTC. Translation gives CASSQNNNEQFF.

The V and J genes are TRBV24-1 and TRBJ2-4, with 7 nucleotides matching TRBD1. CDR1 is KGHDR, CDR2 SFDVKD, per germline. Germline trimming cut 3 bases from V and 3 bases from J; bases unmatched to any gene: 4. The CDR3 is 15 residues long. The CDR3 DNA follows: TGTGCCACCAGTGATGGGACAGACTACAAAAACATTCAGTACTTC. Encoded protein: CATSDGTDYKNIQYF.

To note about this clone: The CDR3 does not close with the conserved phenylalanine or tryptophan, likely indicating a read error. It is unclear where the CDR3 begins or ends on the DNA, so no DNA is shown, and the CDR3 is as TCRdb lists it. This chain connects TRBV12-5 to TRBJ1-1; the table's D call of TRBD1 was not tested on the DNA. Germline V gene lookup returns CDR1 LGHNT and CDR2 FRNRAP. The CDR3 is 15 residues long, counting both termini. The CDR3 reads CASGLATSLRDSLPI.

The chain recombines TRBV2 with TRBJ1-2; the D gene is possibly TRBD1 (6 bases). The CDR3 is made up of 16 amino acids. Germline CDR1 SNHLY, CDR2 FYNNEI. V gave up 7 bases and J gave up 4 bases, with 22 bases separating them. CDR3 amino acids: CASTKRGRHLLYGYTF. The CDR3 DNA is TGTGCCAGCACGAAAAGGGGGAGACACTTGCTCTATGGCTACACCTTC.